This T cell receptor (beta chain) was retrieved from a study of shared T cell receptors in the human thymus. TCRdb's copy holds only in-frame clones and misses some; the assay was immunoSEQ multiplex PCR. Counted here are roughly 700,000 clones, approximately 88% occurring once; the ten biggest clones make up approximately 0.01%. The data were also submitted as part of a second study, on human thymus T cells. As that report states: The source of the thymus tissue was resections taken during corrective heart surgery.

The material sequenced was thymocytes. This sequence was found in a boy under two years old with a congenital heart defect.

CDR3 protein: CASSIAGGEPGTQYF. CDR3 nucleotide sequence: TGTGCCAGTAGTATAGCAGGGGGCGAACCCGGGACCCAGTACTTC. This chain joins TRBV19 and TRBJ2-5; 8 positions agree with TRBD1. CDR1 LNHDA and CDR2 SQIVND come from the germline V gene (reference sequence). This CDR3 comprises 15 residues. Losses at the gene ends were 1 base for V and 7 bases for J; bases not matched to a gene: 8.